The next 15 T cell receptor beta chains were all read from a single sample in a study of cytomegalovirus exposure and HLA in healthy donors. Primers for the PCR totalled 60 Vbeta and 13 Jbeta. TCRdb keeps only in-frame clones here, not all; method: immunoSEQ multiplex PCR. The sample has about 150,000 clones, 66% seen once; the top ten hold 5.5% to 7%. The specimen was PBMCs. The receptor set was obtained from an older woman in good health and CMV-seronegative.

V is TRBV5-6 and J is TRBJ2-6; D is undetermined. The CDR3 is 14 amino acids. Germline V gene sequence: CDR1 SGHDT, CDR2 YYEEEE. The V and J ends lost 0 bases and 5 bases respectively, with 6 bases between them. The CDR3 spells CASSLASWANVLTF. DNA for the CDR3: TGTGCCAGCAGCTTGGCCTCCTGGGCCAACGTCCTGACTTTC.

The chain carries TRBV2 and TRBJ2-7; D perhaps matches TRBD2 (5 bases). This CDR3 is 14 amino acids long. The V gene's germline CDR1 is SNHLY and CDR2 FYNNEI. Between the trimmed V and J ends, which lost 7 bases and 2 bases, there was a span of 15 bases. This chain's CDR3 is CASKPGSRAYEQYF. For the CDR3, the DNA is TGTGCCAGCAAGCCTGGGAGTCGGGCCTACGAGCAGTACTTC.

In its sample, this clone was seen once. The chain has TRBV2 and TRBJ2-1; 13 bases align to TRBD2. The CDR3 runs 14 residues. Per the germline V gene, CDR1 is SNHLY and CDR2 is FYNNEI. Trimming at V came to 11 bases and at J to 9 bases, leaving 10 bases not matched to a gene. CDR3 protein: CAGRLLAGGIEQFF. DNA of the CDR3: TGTGCCGGAAGACTACTAGCGGGGGGGATTGAGCAGTTCTTC.

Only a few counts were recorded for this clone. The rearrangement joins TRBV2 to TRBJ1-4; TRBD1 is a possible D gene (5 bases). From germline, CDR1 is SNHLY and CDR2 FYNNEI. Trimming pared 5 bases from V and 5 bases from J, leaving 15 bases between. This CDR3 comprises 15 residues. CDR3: CASSKRQPPNEKLFF. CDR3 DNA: TGTGCCAGCAGTAAAAGACAGCCTCCGAATGAAAAACTGTTTTTT.

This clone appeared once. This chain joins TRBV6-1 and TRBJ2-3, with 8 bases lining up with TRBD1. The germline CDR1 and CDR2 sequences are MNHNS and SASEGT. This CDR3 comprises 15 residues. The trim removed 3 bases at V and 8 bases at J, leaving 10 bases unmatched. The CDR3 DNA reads TGTGCCAGCAGTGAGTCCGGGACAGGCGCAGGTACGCAGTATTTT. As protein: CASSESGTGAGTQYF.

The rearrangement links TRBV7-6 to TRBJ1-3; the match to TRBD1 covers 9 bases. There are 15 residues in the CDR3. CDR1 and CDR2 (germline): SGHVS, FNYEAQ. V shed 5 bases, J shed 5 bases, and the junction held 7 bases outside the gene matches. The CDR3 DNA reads TGTGCCAGCAGCGACTACTACAGGGGGCGAAACACCATATATTTT. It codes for CASSDYYRGRNTIYF.

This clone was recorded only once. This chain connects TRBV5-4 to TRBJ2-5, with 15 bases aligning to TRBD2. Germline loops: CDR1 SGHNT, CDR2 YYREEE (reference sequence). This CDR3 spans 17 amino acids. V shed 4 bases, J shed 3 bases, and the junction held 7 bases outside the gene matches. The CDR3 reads CASSPGTSGGQEETQYF. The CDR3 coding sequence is TGTGCCAGCAGCCCGGGGACTAGCGGGGGGCAGGAAGAGACCCAGTACTTC.

The CDR3 DNA is TGTGCCAGCAGCTTAGGACGGGGCGGGAGGTACACCGGGGAGCTGTTTTTT. This sequence encodes CASSLGRGGRYTGELFF. V usage is TRBV11-2 and J usage is TRBJ2-2; 8 positions agree with TRBD2. CDR1 SGHAT and CDR2 FQNNGV come from the germline V gene. V dropped 1 base and J dropped 3; count of bases not matched to a gene: 7. This CDR3 is built from 17 residues.

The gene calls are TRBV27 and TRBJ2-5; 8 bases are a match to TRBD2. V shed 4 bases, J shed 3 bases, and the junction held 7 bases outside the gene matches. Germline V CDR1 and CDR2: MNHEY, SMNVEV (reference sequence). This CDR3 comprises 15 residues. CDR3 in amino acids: CASSSGGAGEETQYF. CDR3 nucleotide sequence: TGTGCCAGCAGTTCGGGGGGAGCGGGAGAAGAGACCCAGTACTTC.

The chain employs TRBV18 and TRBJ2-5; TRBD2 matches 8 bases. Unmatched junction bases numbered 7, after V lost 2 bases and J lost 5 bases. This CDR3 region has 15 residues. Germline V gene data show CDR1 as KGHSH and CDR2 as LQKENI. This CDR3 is CASSPFASGSETQYF. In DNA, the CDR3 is TGTGCCAGCTCACCATTCGCTAGCGGGTCGGAGACCCAGTACTTC. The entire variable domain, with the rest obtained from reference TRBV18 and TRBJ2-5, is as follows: NAGVMQNPRHLVRRRGQEARLRCSPMKGHSHVYWYRQLPEEGLKFMVYLQKENIIDESGMPKERFSAEFPKEGPSILRIQQVVRGDSAAYFCASSPFASGSETQYFGPGTRLLVL.

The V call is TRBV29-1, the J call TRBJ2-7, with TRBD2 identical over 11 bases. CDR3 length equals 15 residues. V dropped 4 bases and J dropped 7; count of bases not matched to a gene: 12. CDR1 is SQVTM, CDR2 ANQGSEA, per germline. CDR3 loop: CSVASSGRVGPEQYF. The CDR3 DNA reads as TGCAGCGTTGCGAGTAGCGGGAGGGTCGGGCCGGAGCAGTACTTC.

The CDR3 loop is CASSRDRGYGYTF. DNA for the CDR3: TGTGCCAGCAGCCGGGACAGGGGCTATGGCTACACCTTC. This sequence joins TRBV14 and TRBJ1-2; 10 bases map to TRBD1. Trimming took 4 bases from V and 4 from J; bases not matched to a gene: 0. The germline V gene has CDR1 SGHDN and CDR2 FVKESK. CDR3 length: 13 residues.

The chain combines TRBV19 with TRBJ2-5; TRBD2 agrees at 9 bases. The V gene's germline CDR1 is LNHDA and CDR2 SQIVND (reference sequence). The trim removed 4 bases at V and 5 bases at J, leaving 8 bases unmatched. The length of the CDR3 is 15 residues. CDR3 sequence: CASSTPSGVGETQYF. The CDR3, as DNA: TGTGCCAGTAGTACGCCTAGCGGGGTCGGGGAGACCCAGTACTTC.

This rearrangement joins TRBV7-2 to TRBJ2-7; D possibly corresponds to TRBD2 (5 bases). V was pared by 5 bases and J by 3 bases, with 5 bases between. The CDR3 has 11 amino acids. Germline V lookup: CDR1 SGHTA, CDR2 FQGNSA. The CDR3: CASSRDYEQYF. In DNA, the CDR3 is TGTGCCAGCAGCCGGGACTACGAGCAGTACTTC.

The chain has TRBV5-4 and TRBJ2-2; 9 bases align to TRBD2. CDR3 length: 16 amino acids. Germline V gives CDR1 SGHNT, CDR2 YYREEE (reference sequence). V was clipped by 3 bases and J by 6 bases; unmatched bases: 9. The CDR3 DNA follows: TGTGCCAGCAGCTCCCCCGGACTAGCGTGGGCCGGGGAGCTGTTTTTT. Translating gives CASSSPGLAWAGELFF.